This entry concerns a single TCR beta chain. A Seattle source enrolled patients during active infection and followed them longitudinally. Original methodology: Reference gene primer amplification in the assay estimated nucleated cell counts. The table came from immunoSEQ multiplex PCR; TCRdb's copy has only in-frame clones and leaves some out. From that table come the V and J calls and clone size; the DNA was used to work out D and trimming. The table has 300,000 or so clones, just over 90% seen once. Per germline, CDR1 SNHLY and CDR2 FYNNEI. The J segment lost 4 bases and the V segment lost 6 bases, leaving 7 bases of the junction unmatched. CDR3 length: 14 residues. The data stem from a study of blood T cell repertoires in COVID-19. Study overall: Samples taken during acute and convalescent COVID-19 were collected in the United States, Italy and Spain. Nucleic acid was either cDNA or gDNA, and it came from T cells, B-cell-depleted T cells, or PBMCs.

The rearrangement joins TRBV2 to TRBJ2-5; 8 bases line up with TRBD2. The source material was peripheral blood. This receptor was taken from a woman aged 25 to 39 with COVID-19, enrolled during active disease. The CDR3 reads CASSPRLAGETQYF. The CDR3 region has the DNA TGTGCCAGCAGCCCCAGGCTAGCGGGAGAGACCCAGTACTTC.